The TCR beta chain described here comes from a study of blood T cell repertoires in COVID-19. Study overall: Italy, Spain and the United States were the sources of the convalescent and acute COVID-19 samples. The analysed material was cDNA or gDNA that came from T cells, B-cell-depleted T cells, or PBMCs.

The authors' processing: Amplified reference gene primers provided the basis for estimating nucleated cell counts. Assay: immunoSEQ multiplex PCR; the TCRdb copy retains only in-frame clones and omits some. For V, J and clone size, that table is used; D and trimming come from the DNA. Here the sample spans about 82,000 clones, around four fifths being singletons. The CDR3 has 14 amino acids. Trimming pared 2 bases from V and 4 bases from J, leaving 11 bases between. CDR1 is SNHLY, CDR2 FYNNEI, per germline. Enrollment of patients from Seattle took place during active infection, with longitudinal follow-up.

The specimen was peripheral blood. The sequence came from a man in his fifties or sixties with COVID-19, enrolled during active disease. The V call is TRBV2, the J call TRBJ1-1; TRBD1 is a possible D gene (6 bases). DNA for the CDR3: TGTGCCAGCAGTGAAAGGGGGTCGGCCACTGAAGCTTTCTTT. Translated, it gives CASSERGSATEAFF.